The 15 T cell receptor beta chains given below trace back to one sample, sequenced in a study of T-cell memory formation after mild COVID-19. TCRdb reanalysed the 5' RACE reads using MiXCR and keeps one entry per CDR3 protein. Among some 490,000 distinct CDR3 sequences listed, around a sixth were seen once. The sequenced material came from PBMCs or a T cell subset sorted from them (not recorded which). The origin of the receptors is an adult woman who had mild COVID-19 (a few samples of this study predate the infection). Cell type and time point are not known.

This clonotype came up a few times. The rearrangement uses TRBV24-1 and TRBJ2-3; TRBD1 matches at 8 bases. Germline lookup yields CDR1 KGHDR and CDR2 SFDVKD. The V segment lost 9 bases and the J segment 1 base; nucleotides outside the gene matches: 5. The CDR3 has 14 residues. As DNA, the CDR3 is TGTGCCACCGAGGACAGGGCGGGCACAGATACGCAGTATTTT. Residues: CATEDRAGTDTQYF.

This clonotype was detected a few times. This chain joins TRBV12-3 or TRBV12-4 and TRBJ2-6; D remains unclear. V lost 1 base to trimming and J lost 0 bases, with 7 bases between them. The CDR3 is made up of 16 amino acids. The CDR3, as DNA: TGTGCCAGCAGTTTAGGGGGTCGCTCTGGGGCCAACGTCCTGACTTTC. This encodes CASSLGGRSGANVLTF.

V and J are TRBV9 and TRBJ2-1, with D hard to call. V was pared by 3 bases and J by 14 bases, with 18 bases between. The CDR3 loop spans 13 amino acids. Germline CDR1 reads SGDLS; CDR2 reads YYNGEE. CDR3 residues: CASSGAEPRVEFF. For the CDR3, the DNA is TGTGCCAGCAGCGGTGCGGAACCCCGGGTGGAGTTCTTC.

V and J are TRBV6-5 and TRBJ1-2, with 12 bases that match TRBD1. The length of the CDR3 is 19 residues. CDR1 is MNHEY and CDR2 is SVGAGI in the germline V gene. Losses at the gene ends were 0 bases for V and 5 bases for J; bases not matched to a gene: 13. In DNA form, the CDR3 reads TGTGCCAGCAGTTACTCGATGGGGACAGGGGGCGGATTACGATATGGCTACACCTTC. It yields the protein CASSYSMGTGGGLRYGYTF.

This clonotype was found a few times. The chain employs TRBV6-5 and TRBJ1-1; D gene unclear. The V end lost 0 bases, the J end lost 0 bases, and 8 bases lay between the germline ends. The CDR3 has 15 residues. CDR1 and CDR2 from the germline V gene are MNHEY and SVGAGI. The CDR3, as DNA: TGTGCCAGCAGTTACTCGATTAACATGAACACTGAAGCTTTCTTT. This encodes CASSYSINMNTEAFF.

This chain's CDR3 is CASSVGRPPNTQYF. As DNA, the CDR3 is TGTGCCAGCAGCGTAGGCAGGCCCCCGAATACGCAGTATTTT. V usage is TRBV9 and J usage is TRBJ2-3, with D hard to call. Germline CDR1 SGDLS, CDR2 YYNGEE. The CDR3 is made up of 14 amino acids. The germline V and J ends were trimmed by 0 bases and 7 bases, with 12 bases remaining between them.

This clonotype was observed a handful of times. The rearrangement uses TRBV7-3 and TRBJ2-2; D is undetermined. V dropped 1 base and J dropped 5 bases, with 5 bases sitting between them. The germline V gene has CDR1 SGHTA and CDR2 FQGTGA. The length of the CDR3 is 13 residues. In DNA form, the CDR3 reads TGTGCCAGCAGCTTAATTTCAACCGGGGAGCTGTTTTTT. Translating gives CASSLISTGELFF.

In its sample, this clonotype was seen a few times. V is TRBV6-2 or TRBV6-3 and J is TRBJ2-7; TRBD1 matches 9 bases. The junction had 15 bases not matched to a gene; V was cut back by 4 bases and J by 2 bases. The CDR3 has 18 amino acids. Germline CDR1 reads MNHEY; CDR2 reads SVGEGT. The CDR3 DNA reads TGTGCCAGCAGTTTACCCCCGGGACAGGGCCAGAGGCCCTACGAGCAGTACTTC. It yields the protein CASSLPPGQGQRPYEQYF.

This clonotype was seen a handful of times. This chain links TRBV2 with TRBJ2-1; 9 positions match TRBD1. V shed 4 bases and J 6 bases; nucleotides not matched to a gene: 7. The germline CDR1 and CDR2 sequences are SNHLY and FYNNEI. The CDR3 consists of 15 residues. In nucleotides, the CDR3 is TGTGCCAGCAGTGCAGTGACAGGGGGGTTCAATGAGCAGTTCTTC. This gives the protein CASSAVTGGFNEQFF.

This clonotype was seen a few times. The rearrangement uses TRBV7-6 and TRBJ2-1; TRBD2 aligns across 8 bases. From germline, CDR1 is SGHVS and CDR2 FNYEAQ. Losses at the gene ends were 5 bases for V and 5 bases for J; bases not matched to a gene: 11. The CDR3 totals 16 residues. The CDR3 DNA is TGTGCCAGCAGCCCGAGAGCGGGAGAACTCAACAATGAGCAGTTCTTC. Its translation is CASSPRAGELNNEQFF.

The V call is TRBV2, the J call TRBJ2-1; D not resolved. Germline V lookup: CDR1 SNHLY, CDR2 FYNNEI. V lost 3 bases and J 4 bases, leaving 7 bases between the germline ends. This CDR3 region has 13 residues. The CDR3 sequence: CASSEFQYNEQFF. The CDR3 DNA reads as TGTGCCAGCAGTGAGTTTCAGTACAATGAGCAGTTCTTC.

This clonotype was seen at least ten times. The J gene is TRBJ2-1, the V gene TRBV5-8; 11 bases are a match to TRBD2. This CDR3 contains 15 residues. Unmatched junction bases numbered 3, after V lost 3 bases and J lost 4 bases. The germline V gene has CDR1 SGHTS and CDR2 YDEGEE. CDR3 coding DNA: TGTGCCAGCAGCTGGGGACTAGCGGAGTACAATGAGCAGTTCTTC. Protein sequence: CASSWGLAEYNEQFF.

In its sample, this clonotype was seen many times. The J gene is TRBJ2-7, the V gene TRBV7-2; 9 nucleotides agree with TRBD1. This CDR3 is built from 15 residues. The junction had 9 bases not matched to a gene; V was cut back by 5 bases and J by 4 bases. Germline CDR1 is SGHTA and CDR2 is FQGNSA. CDR3 nucleotides: TGTGCCAGCAGCCCTCCGGGACAGGGTCTGTACGAGCAGTACTTC. It is translated as CASSPPGQGLYEQYF. The full variable domain, completed using reference TRBV7-2 and TRBJ2-7, is GAGVSQSPSNKVTEKGKDVELRCDPISGHTALYWYRQSLGQGLEFLIYFQGNSAPDKSGLPSDRFSAERTGGSVSTLTIQRTQQEDSAVYLCASSPPGQGLYEQYFGPGTRLTVT.

This clonotype came up a few times. V gene TRBV10-3 combines with J gene TRBJ1-2; tentative D call: TRBD1 (6 bases). This CDR3 spans 13 amino acids. The germline V gene has CDR1 ENHRY and CDR2 SYGVKD. Trimming took off 11 bases at V and 3 bases at J, with 16 bases between the two ends. This chain's CDR3 is CAVSRGYDYGYTF. The CDR3 DNA reads TGTGCCGTCTCCAGGGGTTACGACTATGGCTACACCTTC.

This clonotype showed up just a few times. V gene TRBV20-1 combines with J gene TRBJ2-3, with 14 positions matching TRBD2. Germline V gene sequence: CDR1 DFQATT, CDR2 SNEGSKA (reference sequence). V trimming: 3 bases; J trimming: 3 bases; junction bases outside the gene matches: 5. The CDR3 runs 16 residues. CDR3 DNA sequence: TGCAGTGCTAGGACGACTAGCGGGAGGGGGACAGATACGCAGTATTTT. As protein: CSARTTSGRGTDTQYF.